This T cell receptor beta chain derives from a study of shared clonotypes between healthy human individuals. This clone was observed once. With a much larger clone just one base away, this may be a read error. Trimming left V 7 bases short and J 7 bases short, with 20 bases between. The CDR3 totals 15 residues. The germline CDR1 and CDR2 sequences are SGHTA and FQGNSA. Here immunoSEQ multiplex PCR was the method, and the copy in TCRdb shows in-frame clones only, minus some. The table includes some 490,000 clones, around 85% detected once. The TCR originated in a woman between 35 and 50 years old in good health. Some clones in this sample may be carry-over from other donors' samples. The V gene is TRBV7-2, the J gene TRBJ2-1, with D possibly being TRBD2 (6 bases). The sequenced sample was PBMCs. The CDR3 sequence: CASNRGTAALNEQFF. For the CDR3, the DNA is TGTGCCAGCAACCGCGGGACTGCCGCGCTGAATGAGCAGTTCTTC. The full variable domain, with the rest looked up from reference TRBV7-2 and TRBJ2-1, is GAGVSQSPSNKVTEKGKDVELRCDPISGHTALYWYRQSLGQGLEFLIYFQGNSAPDKSGLPSDRFSAERTGGSVSTLTIQRTQQEDSAVYLCASNRGTAALNEQFFGPGTRLTVL.